This T cell receptor (beta chain) was recovered during a study of response to subunit inactivated influenza vaccine. This CDR3 has 12 amino acids. The germline V gene has CDR1 MNHEY and CDR2 SVGAGI. The germline V and J ends were trimmed by 8 bases and 6 bases, with 12 bases remaining between them. TCRdb analysed the RT-PCR reads with MiXCR anew, one entry per CDR3 protein. The table includes around 570,000 distinct CDR3 sequences, around 11% detected once. This clonotype has at least ten counts. This same sample was also part of a study on T cells expressing NK-cell markers. That source reports: Making the TCR beta cDNA relied on 5'RACE template switching with UMIs. In the group of eight sequenced donors, seven were HCMV-seropositive and one was seronegative.

This chain joins TRBV6-5 and TRBJ2-3; D possibly uses TRBD1 or TRBD2 (5 bases each). This sample comprised PBMCs from blood, obtained on the day of vaccination. The source of this sequence is a man in his fifties or sixties who received an inactivated influenza vaccine. The CDR3 sequence: CASARAGDTQYF. The CDR3 DNA reads TGTGCCAGCGCCAGGGCGGGCGATACGCAGTATTTT.